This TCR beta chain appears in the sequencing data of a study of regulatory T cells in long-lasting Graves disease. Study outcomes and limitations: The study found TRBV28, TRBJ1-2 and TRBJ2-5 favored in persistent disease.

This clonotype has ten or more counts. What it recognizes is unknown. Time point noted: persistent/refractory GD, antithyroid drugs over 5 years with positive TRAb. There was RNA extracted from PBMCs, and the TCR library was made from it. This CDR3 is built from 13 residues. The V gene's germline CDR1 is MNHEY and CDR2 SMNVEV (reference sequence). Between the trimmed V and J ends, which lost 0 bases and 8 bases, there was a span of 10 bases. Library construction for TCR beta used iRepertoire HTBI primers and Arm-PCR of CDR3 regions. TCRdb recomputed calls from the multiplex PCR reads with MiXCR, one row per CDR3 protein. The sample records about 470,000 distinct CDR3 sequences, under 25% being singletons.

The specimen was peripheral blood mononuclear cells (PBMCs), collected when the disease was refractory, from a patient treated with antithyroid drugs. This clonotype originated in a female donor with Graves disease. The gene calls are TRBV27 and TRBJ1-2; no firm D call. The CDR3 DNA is TGTGCCAGCAGTTTATCGCGGTCTCGGGGCTACACCTTC. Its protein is CASSLSRSRGYTF.